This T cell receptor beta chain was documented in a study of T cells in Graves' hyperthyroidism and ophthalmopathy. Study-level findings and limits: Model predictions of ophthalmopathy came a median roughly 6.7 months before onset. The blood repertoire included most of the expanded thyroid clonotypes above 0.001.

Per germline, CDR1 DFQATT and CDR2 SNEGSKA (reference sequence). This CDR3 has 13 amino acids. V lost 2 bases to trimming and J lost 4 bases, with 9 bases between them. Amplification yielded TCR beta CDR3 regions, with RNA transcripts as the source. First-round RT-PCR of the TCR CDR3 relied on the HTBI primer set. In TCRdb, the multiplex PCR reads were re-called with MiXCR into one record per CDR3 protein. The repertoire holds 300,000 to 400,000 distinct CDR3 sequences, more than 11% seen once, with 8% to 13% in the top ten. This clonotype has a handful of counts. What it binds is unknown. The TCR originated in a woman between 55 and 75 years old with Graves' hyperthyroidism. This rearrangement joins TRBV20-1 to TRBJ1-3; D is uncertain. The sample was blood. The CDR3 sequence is CSARRPGGNTIYF. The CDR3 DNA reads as TGCAGTGCTAGAAGGCCGGGGGGAAACACCATATATTTT.